Below, 7 T cell receptor beta chains from the same sample are listed, as sequenced in a study of T cells after posttransplantation cyclophosphamide. Busulfan-fludarabine conditioning, marrow transplant, and cyclophosphamide on days +3 and +4 were administered. Profiling relied on immunoSEQ multiplex PCR, and the TCRdb table lists in-frame clones only, not all of them. The repertoire includes about 3,400 clones, about 85% of them detected once, and 7% sits in the top ten. The sequencing here drew on PBMCs, taken after allogeneic stem cell transplant with posttransplant cyclophosphamide. These receptors were collected from a female patient aged 45-65 years who received an allogeneic stem cell transplant from an unrelated donor, was CMV-positive, and had acute and chronic GVHD. These T cells may partly come from the graft donor.

The V gene is TRBV7-9, the J gene TRBJ2-5; 15 nucleotides line up with TRBD2. Gene TRBJ2-7 matches the end of the DNA better, so the J call may be wrong. This CDR3 has 17 residues. Germline V lookup: CDR1 SEHNR, CDR2 FQNEAQ (reference sequence). The CDR3 loop reads CASSLRTSGRVKDEQYF. Here the CDR3 DNA reads TGTGCCAGCAGCCTTCGGACTAGCGGGAGGGTAAAGGACGAGCAGTACTTC.

The rearrangement uses TRBV7-9 and TRBJ2-7, with TRBD1 identical over 8 bases. The germline V gene has CDR1 SEHNR and CDR2 FQNEAQ (reference sequence). V lost 1 base to trimming and J lost 0 bases; unmatched junction nucleotides: 8. This CDR3 is built from 17 residues. This CDR3 reads CASSLGGWTGSSYEQYF. CDR3 sequence (DNA): TGTGCCAGCAGCTTAGGAGGCTGGACAGGGAGCTCCTACGAGCAGTACTTC.

The chain combines TRBV19 with TRBJ1-5; D possibly corresponds to TRBD1 (5 bases). CDR1 and CDR2 (germline): LNHDA, SQIVND (reference sequence). The CDR3 sequence is 15 residues long. V gave up 7 bases and J gave up 1 base, with 14 bases separating them. CDR3 in amino acids: CASKGMGLSNQPQHF. CDR3 nucleotide sequence: TGTGCCAGTAAGGGGATGGGATTGAGCAATCAGCCCCAGCATTTT. Complete variable domain (other parts from reference TRBV19 and TRBJ1-5): DGGITQSPKYLFRKEGQNVTLSCEQNLNHDAMYWYRQDPGQGLRLIYYSQIVNDFQKGDIAEGYSVSREKKESFPLTVTSAQKNPTAFYLCASKGMGLSNQPQHFGDGTRLSIL.

The chain has TRBV28 and TRBJ1-5, with 8 positions matching TRBD1. This CDR3 contains 15 residues. In germline, CDR1 is MDHEN, CDR2 SYDVKM. Trimming cost V 5 bases and J 6 bases; bases outside gene matches: 9. The CDR3 is CASSPEDRAGQPQHF. In DNA form, the CDR3 reads TGTGCCAGCAGTCCGGAGGACAGGGCTGGTCAGCCCCAGCATTTT.

The gene calls are TRBV6-1 and TRBJ2-7; 9 bases fit TRBD1. This CDR3 is 16 amino acids long. CDR1 is MNHNS, CDR2 SASEGT, per germline. V was clipped by 3 bases and J by 1 base; unmatched bases: 7. The CDR3 nucleotides read TGTGCCAGCAGTGACAGGACAGGGGCGAGATCCTACGAGCAGTACTTC. Protein product: CASSDRTGARSYEQYF.

The chain employs TRBV6-5 and TRBJ2-7; D may be TRBD1 (7 bases). The CDR3 covers 15 residues. The V end was cut by 7 bases, the J end by 5 bases, with 21 bases between. Germline V lookup: CDR1 MNHEY, CDR2 SVGAGI. The CDR3 is CASTRSWAGGNEQYF. CDR3 nucleotide sequence: TGTGCCAGCACAAGGAGTTGGGCAGGGGGGAACGAGCAGTACTTC.

This chain uses TRBV15 with TRBJ1-2, with no clear D. CDR1 and CDR2 from the germline V gene are LNHNV and YYDKDF (reference sequence). V was cut by 0 bases and J by 7 bases, with 9 bases left in between. The CDR3 consists of 13 residues. The CDR3, as DNA: TGTGCCACCAGCAGAGATCTAGATGGTGGCTACACCTTC. Amino acid sequence: CATSRDLDGGYTF.